A single sample gave rise to the 13 T cell receptor beta chains below, sequenced in a study of OX40 agonist ivuxolimab in advanced cancers. Using immunoSEQ multiplex PCR, the repertoire was profiled, and TCRdb retains in-frame clones only, with some absent. The data contain 97,000 or so clones, about 90% of them seen just once; the ten biggest clones take up around 0.15%. The sequenced sample was CD4+ or CD8+ T cells sorted from blood, obtained in a trial of the OX40 agonist ivuxolimab. The receptors were sampled from an adult with an advanced solid tumor such as melanoma, head and neck, liver or kidney cancer.

This chain joins TRBV18 and TRBJ2-2; D unresolved. This CDR3 has 15 residues. V shed 2 bases and J shed 5 bases, with 12 bases lying between them. In germline, CDR1 is KGHSH, CDR2 LQKENI. The CDR3 DNA is TGTGCCAGCTCACCAGAGTACAGTATTACCGGGGAGCTGTTTTTT. Its protein product is CASSPEYSITGELFF.

A single count supports this clone. The rearrangement uses TRBV30 and TRBJ1-2, with unresolved D. Trimming stripped 4 bases from V and 5 bases from J, with 14 bases between. The CDR3 is 13 residues long. The germline gives CDR1 GTSNPN, CDR2 SVGIG (reference sequence). This chain's CDR3 is CAWTPGRTYGYTF. The CDR3, as DNA: TGTGCCTGGACCCCCGGACGGACGTATGGCTACACCTTC.

V and J are TRBV18 and TRBJ2-3; D is ambiguous. The germline CDR1 and CDR2 sequences are KGHSH and LQKENI. This CDR3 is 13 amino acids long. V was shortened by 2 bases and J by 6 bases, with 9 bases between the two germline ends. In DNA form, the CDR3 reads TGTGCCAGCTCACCAACTCAGGTTGATACGCAGTATTTT. Amino acid sequence: CASSPTQVDTQYF. Drawing the rest from reference TRBV18 and TRBJ2-3, the complete variable domain is NAGVMQNPRHLVRRRGQEARLRCSPMKGHSHVYWYRQLPEEGLKFMVYLQKENIIDESGMPKERFSAEFPKEGPSILRIQQVVRGDSAAYFCASSPTQVDTQYFGPGTRLTVL.

Only a few counts were recorded for this clone. The V call is TRBV29-1, the J call TRBJ2-1; D might be TRBD2 (5 bases). The CDR3 has 12 amino acids. Germline V gene lookup returns CDR1 SQVTM and CDR2 ANQGSEA. V shed 6 bases and J shed 6 bases, with 12 bases lying between them. The CDR3 loop reads CSVLLASNEQFF. The CDR3 DNA is TGCAGCGTCCTTCTAGCTAGCAATGAGCAGTTCTTC.

The chain uses TRBV5-1 and TRBJ1-4, with 9 bases lining up with TRBD1. Germline trimming cut 4 bases from V and 3 bases from J; bases unmatched to any gene: 4. CDR1 and CDR2 from the germline V gene are SGHRS and YFSETQ. The CDR3 is 15 residues long. The CDR3 protein is CASSVRQGANEKLFF. The CDR3 DNA follows: TGCGCCAGCAGCGTCCGACAGGGGGCTAATGAAAAACTGTTTTTT.

This clone appeared a few times. The chain is built from TRBV7-3 and TRBJ1-1, with D unclear. The V end was cut by 6 bases, the J end by 0 bases, with 11 bases between. Germline CDR1 reads SGHTA; CDR2 reads FQGTGA. This CDR3 spans 14 amino acids. Written as DNA, the CDR3 is TGTGCCAGCAGTCTTACTCGGCTGAACACTGAAGCTTTCTTT. Translating it yields CASSLTRLNTEAFF.

The J gene is TRBJ1-1, the V gene TRBV19, with D unclear. CDR1 is LNHDA and CDR2 is SQIVND in the germline V gene (reference sequence). CDR3 size: 13 residues. Trimming stripped 3 bases from V and 7 bases from J, with 12 bases between. DNA of the CDR3: TGTGCCAGTAGTATCACAGCATCCCTTGAAGCTTTCTTT. Encoded protein: CASSITASLEAFF.

The chain's CDR3 is CASSATWNTEAFF. CDR3 coding DNA: TGTGCCAGCAGTGCTACATGGAACACTGAAGCTTTCTTT. The chain links TRBV6-5 to TRBJ1-1; D remains unclear. The CDR3 runs 13 residues. Germline V gene lookup returns CDR1 MNHEY and CDR2 SVGAGI. Trimming pared 5 bases from V and 1 base from J, leaving 8 bases between.

The chain has TRBV6-5 and TRBJ2-6; 7 nucleotides match TRBD1. V was clipped by 3 bases and J by 12 bases; unmatched bases: 8. The CDR3 spans 14 residues. CDR1 MNHEY and CDR2 SVGAGI come from the germline V gene. The CDR3, as DNA: TGTGCCAGCAGTTATAGTGGGACAGTATTCGTCCTGACTTTC. Its translation: CASSYSGTVFVLTF.

This clone appeared once. The rearrangement joins TRBV9 to TRBJ1-3, with 7 positions matching TRBD1. CDR1 SGDLS and CDR2 YYNGEE come from the germline V gene. The J segment lost 3 bases and the V segment lost 3 bases, leaving 6 bases of the junction unmatched. The CDR3 contains 15 residues. CDR3 DNA sequence: TGTGCCAGCAGCGCTCAGACAGGGCTTGGAAACACCATATATTTT. It codes for CASSAQTGLGNTIYF.

The V call is TRBV30, the J call TRBJ2-1; D is possibly TRBD1 or TRBD2 (5 bases each). The CDR3 extends over 15 amino acids. Germline CDR1 reads GTSNPN; CDR2 reads SVGIG (reference sequence). V lost 3 bases, J lost 10 bases, and 22 bases lay in between. CDR3 nucleotide sequence: TGTGCCTGGAGGTCTGCTGGGACGCCCTGGAGGGAGCAGTTCTTC. The encoded protein is CAWRSAGTPWREQFF. The full variable domain, rest sourced from reference TRBV30 and TRBJ2-1, is SQTIHQWPATLVQPVGSPLSLECTVEGTSNPNLYWYRQAAGRGLQLLFYSVGIGQISSEVPQNLSASRPQDRQFILSSKKLLLSDSGFYLCAWRSAGTPWREQFFGPGTRLTVL.

This chain uses TRBV5-1 with TRBJ2-1, with 7 bases identical to TRBD1. The germline V gene encodes CDR1 SGHRS and CDR2 YFSETQ. V was pared by 4 bases and J by 6 bases, with 10 bases of the junction left unmatched. The CDR3 runs 15 residues. The chain's CDR3 is CASSPGGQQGNEQFF. CDR3 sequence (DNA): TGCGCCAGCAGCCCTGGGGGACAGCAAGGCAATGAGCAGTTCTTC.

V gene TRBV6-1 combines with J gene TRBJ2-1; unclear D gene. Deletions cut 6 bases from V and 0 bases from J, with 6 bases between. The CDR3 totals 13 residues. The germline CDR1 and CDR2 sequences are MNHNS and SASEGT. The CDR3 is CASRRDSYNEQFF. In DNA, the CDR3 is TGTGCCAGCAGGAGAGACTCCTACAATGAGCAGTTCTTC.